The 2 T cell receptor beta chains given below trace back to one sample, sequenced in a study of breast tumors, draining lymph nodes, adjacent tissues. Breast cancer patients provided tissue from their axillary draining lymph nodes. One entry per CDR3 protein results from TCRdb running MiXCR on the multiplex PCR reads. The sample shows about 200,000 distinct CDR3 sequences, approximately 31% of them seen only once. The specimen was axillary lymph node tissue. The receptors come from a female donor with breast cancer. Some clones in this sample may be carry-over from other donors' samples.

The sample holds a few counts of this clonotype. The rearrangement joins TRBV28 to TRBJ2-2; 8 bases align to TRBD1. Germline-derived CDR1 and CDR2 are MDHEN and SYDVKM. V dropped 6 bases and J dropped 4; count of bases not matched to a gene: 10. This CDR3 spans 16 amino acids. Written as DNA, the CDR3 is TGTGCCAGCAGCCCCGCGACAGGGGCCGGCACCGGGGAGCTGTTTTTT. Translating gives CASSPATGAGTGELFF.

This clonotype was seen repeatedly, ten times or more. The chain combines TRBV24-1 with TRBJ2-5; 7 bases match TRBD1. The trim removed 4 bases at V and 2 bases at J, leaving 9 bases unmatched. The germline CDR1 and CDR2 sequences are KGHDR and SFDVKD. The CDR3 runs to 16 residues. CDR3 in amino acids: CATSDATGTAQETQYF. The DNA for the CDR3 is TGTGCCACCAGTGACGCCACCGGGACAGCGCAAGAGACCCAGTACTTC.